Listed below are T cell receptor beta chains from one sample, sequenced in a study of OX40 agonist ivuxolimab in advanced cancers. Using immunoSEQ multiplex PCR, the repertoire was profiled, and TCRdb retains in-frame clones only, with some absent. The sample holds approximately 74,000 clones, 90% seen once. The source material was CD4+ or CD8+ T cells sorted from blood, sampled in a trial of the OX40 agonist ivuxolimab. Receptors originate from an adult with an advanced solid tumor such as melanoma, head and neck, liver or kidney cancer. CDR3s include the opening cysteine and the closing phenylalanine or tryptophan. D genes are given only for firm matches.

V gene: TRBV5-6
J gene: TRBJ2-3
D gene: TRBD2
CDR3 DNA: TGTGCCAGCGGCTTATTGCGGGAGGGCCGTGATACGCAGTATTTT
CDR3 protein: CASGLLREGRDTQYF

V gene: TRBV2
J gene: TRBJ2-1
D gene: TRBD2
CDR3 DNA: TGTGCCAGCAGGGGACTAGCGGGAGACCCGGGGTTCTTC
CDR3 protein: CASRGLAGDPGFF

V gene: TRBV10-3
J gene: TRBJ2-1
D gene: -
CDR3 DNA: TGTGCCATCAGTGAGTCGAGTAGGTTTGAGCAGTTCTTC
CDR3 protein: CAISESSRFEQFF

V gene: TRBV30
J gene: TRBJ1-2
D gene: -
CDR3 DNA: TGTGCCTGGGCGGTTACAGCAAACTATGGCTACACCTTC
CDR3 protein: CAWAVTANYGYTF

V gene: TRBV12-2
J gene: TRBJ2-2
D gene: -
CDR3 DNA: TGTGCAAGTCGCTTAGCCAGAGTTAGTCCCGGGGAGCTGTTTTTT
CDR3 protein: CASRLARVSPGELFF

V gene: TRBV6-8
J gene: TRBJ2-2
D gene: -
CDR3 DNA: TGTGCCAGCAGGCGAATCACCCCGGGCACCGGGGAGCTGTTTTTT
CDR3 protein: CASRRITPGTGELFF

V gene: TRBV10-2
J gene: TRBJ2-3
D gene: -
CDR3 DNA: TGCGCCAGCAGTGAGTCGAGATTTTGGGGATCTAGCACAGATACGCAGTATTTT
CDR3 protein: CASSESRFWGSSTDTQYF

V gene: TRBV5-4
J gene: TRBJ1-6
D gene: -
CDR3 DNA: TGTGCCAGCAGCGCGGGGACTGCTTATAATTCACCCCTCCACTTT
CDR3 protein: CASSAGTAYNSPLHF

V gene: TRBV9
J gene: TRBJ2-3
D gene: TRBD2
CDR3 DNA: TGTGCCAGCACCTTAGGACTAGCTGCGGATACGCAGTATTTT
CDR3 protein: CASTLGLAADTQYF

V gene: TRBV6-1
J gene: TRBJ1-5
D gene: -
CDR3 DNA: TGTGCCAGCAGTGGGTACGCGGATCAGCCCCAGCATTTT
CDR3 protein: CASSGYADQPQHF

V gene: TRBV27
J gene: TRBJ2-3
D gene: TRBD2
CDR3 DNA: TGTGCCAGCCAGGGGAGGGGCACTAGCGGGGGACTGGTGGCGCAGTATTTT
CDR3 protein: CASQGRGTSGGLVAQYF

V gene: TRBV6-5
J gene: TRBJ2-5
D gene: -
CDR3 DNA: TGTGCCAGCAGTTACTCGGGGGGTGAGACCCAGTACTTC
CDR3 protein: CASSYSGGETQYF

V gene: TRBV5-1
J gene: TRBJ1-2
D gene: -
CDR3 DNA: TGCGCCAGCAGCACTGGACAGAATCTCTATGGCTACACCTTC
CDR3 protein: CASSTGQNLYGYTF

V gene: TRBV7-2
J gene: TRBJ2-2
D gene: -
CDR3 DNA: TGTGCCAGCATCCGGGGCCAGGGATACACCGGGGAGCTGTTTTTT
CDR3 protein: CASIRGQGYTGELFF

V gene: TRBV7-3
J gene: TRBJ1-2
D gene: -
CDR3 DNA: TGTGCCAGCAGCTTAACAGGGGATGGGAGCTATGGCTACACCTTC
CDR3 protein: CASSLTGDGSYGYTF